The 10 T cell receptor beta chains presented below share a single source sample, sequenced in a study of cytomegalovirus exposure and HLA in healthy donors. The PCR ran on 60 Vbeta and 13 Jbeta primers. Measured with immunoSEQ multiplex PCR; TCRdb has only the in-frame clones, and not every one. This sample has approximately 220,000 clones, with around 80% found just once. Sequenced material: PBMCs. These TCRs come from a boy between 2 and 10 years old in good health and CMV-seronegative.

The CDR3 region has the DNA TGTGCCAGCAGCTTAGGCCAGGCAACTAATGAAAAACTGTTTTTT. The encoded protein is CASSLGQATNEKLFF. This sequence joins TRBV7-9 and TRBJ1-4; D unresolved. Germline CDR1 SEHNR, CDR2 FQNEAQ (reference sequence). This CDR3 has 15 amino acids. V shed 1 base and J shed 0 bases, with 6 bases lying between them.

This rearrangement joins TRBV2 to TRBJ2-7, with 8 nucleotides matching TRBD2. Germline CDR1 and CDR2: SNHLY and FYNNEI. The CDR3 sequence is 15 residues long. With 0 bases clipped from V and 2 bases from J, the junction kept 3 bases outside the gene matches. The CDR3, as DNA: TGTGCCAGCAGTGAAGCAAGGACTAGCACCTACGAGCAGTACTTC. It yields the protein CASSEARTSTYEQYF.

This chain joins TRBV28 and TRBJ1-2; possibly TRBD1 for D (5 bases). Germline V lookup: CDR1 MDHEN, CDR2 SYDVKM. The germline V and J ends were trimmed by 9 bases and 4 bases, with 9 bases remaining between them. The CDR3 runs to 11 residues. CDR3 sequence: CARDSTYGYTF. DNA for the CDR3: TGTGCCAGAGACAGTACCTATGGCTACACCTTC.

The rearrangement uses TRBV9 and TRBJ2-7, with D perhaps matching TRBD2 (6 bases). Germline CDR1 and CDR2: SGDLS and YYNGEE. CDR3 length: 18 amino acids. Trimming took 4 bases from V and 0 from J, leaving 23 bases between them. The CDR3 loop reads CASSRGGGASALSYEQYF. CDR3 sequence (DNA): TGTGCCAGCAGCCGAGGTGGGGGAGCTAGCGCCCTCTCCTACGAGCAGTACTTC.

The V gene is TRBV10-2, the J gene TRBJ1-3; D call uncertain. There are 14 residues in the CDR3. CDR1 is WSHSY, CDR2 SAAADI, per germline. The V and J ends lost 3 bases and 3 bases respectively, with 9 bases between them. The chain's CDR3 is CASSDRDVGNTIYF. The CDR3 region has the DNA TGCGCCAGCAGTGATCGGGATGTTGGAAACACCATATATTTT.

J is TRBJ2-1 and V is TRBV9; 9 nucleotides agree with TRBD2. The germline V gene has CDR1 SGDLS and CDR2 YYNGEE. J gave up 15 bases and V 4 bases, and 14 bases lay outside the gene matches. This CDR3 comprises 14 residues. The CDR3 here is CASSPTSGDLGGFF. For the CDR3, the DNA is TGTGCCAGCAGCCCGACTAGCGGAGACCTAGGAGGGTTCTTC.

About this clone itself: The CDR3 does not end in the conserved phenylalanine or tryptophan, so this is likely a read error. The chain carries TRBV13 and TRBJ2-7; TRBD2 matches 9 bases. The CDR3 length is 18 residues. V dropped 5 bases and J dropped 1; count of bases not matched to a gene: 15. The germline CDR1 and CDR2 sequences are PRHDT and FYEKMQ (reference sequence). CDR3 in amino acids: CASSPTGLGGRGSYEQYL. CDR3 in DNA: TGTGCCAGCAGCCCCACTGGACTAGGCGGGAGGGGTTCCTACGAGCAGTACCTC.

The genes are TRBV27 and TRBJ2-7; 10 bases line up with TRBD1. Per germline, CDR1 MNHEY and CDR2 SMNVEV (reference sequence). This CDR3 spans 15 amino acids. V was pared by 2 bases and J by 2 bases, with 3 bases of the junction left unmatched. The CDR3 sequence: CASSLGGTGAYEQYF. The CDR3 DNA sequence: TGTGCCAGCAGTTTAGGCGGGACAGGGGCCTACGAGCAGTACTTC.

This clone was counted between two and nine times. The chain links TRBV29-1 to TRBJ2-1; no clear D. Looked up from germline, CDR1 is SQVTM and CDR2 is ANQGSEA. V lost 4 bases and J lost 3, with 10 bases in between. This CDR3 is 13 amino acids long. The CDR3 DNA reads as TGCAGCGTTGCAGACGGTTACTACAATGAGCAGTTCTTC. It translates to CSVADGYYNEQFF.

As to this clone: Additional DNA sequences in this sample encode the identical CDR3. The genes are TRBV2 and TRBJ1-1; D possibly corresponds to TRBD1 (6 bases). This CDR3 has 16 amino acids. Deletions cut 7 bases from V and 3 bases from J, with 21 bases between. Germline CDR1 SNHLY, CDR2 FYNNEI. The CDR3 region is CASKFDRTHGDTEAFF. In nucleotides, the CDR3 is TGTGCCAGCAAATTCGACAGGACCCACGGGGACACTGAAGCTTTCTTT.